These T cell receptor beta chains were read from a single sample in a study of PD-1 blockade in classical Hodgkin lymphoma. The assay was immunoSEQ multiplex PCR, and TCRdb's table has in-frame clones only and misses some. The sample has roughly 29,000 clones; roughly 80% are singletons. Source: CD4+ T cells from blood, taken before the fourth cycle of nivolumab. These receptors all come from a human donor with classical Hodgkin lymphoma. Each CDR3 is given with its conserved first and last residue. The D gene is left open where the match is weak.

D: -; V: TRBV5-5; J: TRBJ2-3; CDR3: CASSSERGADTQYF; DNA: TGTGCCAGCAGCAGCGAGAGGGGAGCAGATACGCAGTATTTT
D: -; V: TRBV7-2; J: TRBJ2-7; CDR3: CASSLGIAASSYEQYF; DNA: TGTGCCAGCAGCTTAGGAATCGCAGCGAGCTCCTACGAGCAGTACTTC
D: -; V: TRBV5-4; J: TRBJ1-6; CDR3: CASSWGGEDSPLHF; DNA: TGTGCCAGCAGCTGGGGAGGAGAGGATTCACCCCTCCACTTT
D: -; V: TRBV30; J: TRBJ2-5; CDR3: CAWSVTETQYF; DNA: TGTGCCTGGAGTGTAACAGAGACCCAGTACTTC
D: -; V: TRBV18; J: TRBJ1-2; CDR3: CASSPRLDQGGYGYTF; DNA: TGTGCCAGCTCACCACGACTCGACCAAGGTGGCTATGGCTACACCTTC
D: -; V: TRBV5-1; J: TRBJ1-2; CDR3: CASSLVRAYGYTF; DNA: TGCGCCAGCAGCTTGGTCAGGGCCTATGGCTACACCTTC
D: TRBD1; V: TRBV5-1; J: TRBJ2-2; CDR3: CASRLQGSTGELFF; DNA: TGCGCCAGCAGACTACAGGGGTCCACCGGGGAGCTGTTTTTT
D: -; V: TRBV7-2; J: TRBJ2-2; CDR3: CASSLEAAGRLTGELFF; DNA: TGTGCCAGCAGCTTAGAAGCTGCGGGGAGACTCACCGGGGAGCTGTTTTTT
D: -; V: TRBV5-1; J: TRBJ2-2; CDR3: CASSPVTGELFF; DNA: TGCGCCAGCAGCCCTGTAACCGGGGAGCTGTTTTTT
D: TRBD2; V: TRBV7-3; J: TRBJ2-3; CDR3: CASSPRTSGGADTQYF; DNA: TGTGCCAGCAGCCCTAGGACTAGCGGGGGGGCGGATACGCAGTATTTT
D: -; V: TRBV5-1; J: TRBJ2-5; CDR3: CASSFRDIGETQYF; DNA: TGCGCCAGCAGCTTTAGAGACATCGGAGAGACCCAGTACTTC
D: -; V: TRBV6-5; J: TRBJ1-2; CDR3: CASRSGSLYGYTF; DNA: TGTGCCAGCAGATCAGGGTCTCTCTATGGCTACACCTTC